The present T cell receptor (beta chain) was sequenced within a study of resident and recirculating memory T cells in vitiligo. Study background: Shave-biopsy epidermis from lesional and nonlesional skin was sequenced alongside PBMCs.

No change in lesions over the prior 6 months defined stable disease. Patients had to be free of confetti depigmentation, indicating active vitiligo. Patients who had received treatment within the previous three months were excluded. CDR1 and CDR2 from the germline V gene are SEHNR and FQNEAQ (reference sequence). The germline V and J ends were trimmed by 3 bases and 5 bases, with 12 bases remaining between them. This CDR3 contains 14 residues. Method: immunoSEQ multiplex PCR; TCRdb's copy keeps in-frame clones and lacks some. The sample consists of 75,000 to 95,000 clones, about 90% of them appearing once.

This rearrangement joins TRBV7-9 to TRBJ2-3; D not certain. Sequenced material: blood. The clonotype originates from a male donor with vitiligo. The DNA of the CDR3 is TGTGCCAGCAGCTTTAGTTTGCACGGAGATACGCAGTATTTT. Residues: CASSFSLHGDTQYF.